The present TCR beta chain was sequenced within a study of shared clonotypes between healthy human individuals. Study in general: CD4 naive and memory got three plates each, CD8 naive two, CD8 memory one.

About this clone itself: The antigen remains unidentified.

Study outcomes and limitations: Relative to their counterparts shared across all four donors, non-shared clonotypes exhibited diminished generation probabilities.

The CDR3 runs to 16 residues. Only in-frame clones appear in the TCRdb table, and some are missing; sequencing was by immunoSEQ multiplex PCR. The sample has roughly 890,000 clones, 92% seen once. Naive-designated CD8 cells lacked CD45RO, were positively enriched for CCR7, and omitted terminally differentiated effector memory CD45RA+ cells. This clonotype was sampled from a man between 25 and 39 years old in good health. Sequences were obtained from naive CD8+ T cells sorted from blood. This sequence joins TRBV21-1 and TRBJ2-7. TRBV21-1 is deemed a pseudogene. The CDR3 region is CASRFSGPQPSYEQYF. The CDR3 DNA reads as TGTGCCAGCCGGTTCTCCGGACCACAGCCCTCCTACGAGCAGTACTTC.